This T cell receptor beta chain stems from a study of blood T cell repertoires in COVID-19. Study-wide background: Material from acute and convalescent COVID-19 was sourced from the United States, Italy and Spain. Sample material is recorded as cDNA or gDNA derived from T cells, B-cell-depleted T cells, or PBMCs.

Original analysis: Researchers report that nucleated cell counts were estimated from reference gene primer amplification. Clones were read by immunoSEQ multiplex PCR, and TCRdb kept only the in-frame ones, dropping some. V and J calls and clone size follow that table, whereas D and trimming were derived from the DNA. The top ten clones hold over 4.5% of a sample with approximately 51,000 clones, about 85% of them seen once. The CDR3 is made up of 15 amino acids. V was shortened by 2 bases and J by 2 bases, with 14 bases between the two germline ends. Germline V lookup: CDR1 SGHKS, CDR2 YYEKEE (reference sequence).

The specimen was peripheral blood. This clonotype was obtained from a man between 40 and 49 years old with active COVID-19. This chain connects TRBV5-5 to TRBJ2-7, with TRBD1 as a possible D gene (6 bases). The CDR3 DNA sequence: TGTGCCAGCAGCTTCCCACAGGGTCTTACCTACGAGCAGTACTTC. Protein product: CASSFPQGLTYEQYF. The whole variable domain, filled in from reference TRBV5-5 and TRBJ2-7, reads DAGVTQSPTHLIKTRGQQVTLRCSPISGHKSVSWYQQVLGQGPQFIFQYYEKEERGRGNFPDRFSARQFPNYSSELNVNALLLGDSALYLCASSFPQGLTYEQYFGPGTRLTVT.